Below are 18 T cell receptor beta chains sequenced from a single sample in a study of regulatory T cells in long-lasting Graves disease. Both iRepertoire HTBI primers and Arm-PCR of CDR3 regions were used to build the TCR beta libraries. TCRdb processed the multiplex PCR reads anew with MiXCR; each CDR3 protein has one entry. The sample has about 350,000 distinct CDR3 sequences; over 15% are singletons. The sample's time point: newly diagnosed GD, antithyroid drugs for less than 3 months. Researchers made the TCR library from RNA that was extracted from PBMCs. The same sample was also used in a study of T cells in Graves' hyperthyroidism and ophthalmopathy.

The source material was peripheral blood mononuclear cells (PBMCs), sampled at new diagnosis, from a patient treated with antithyroid drugs. The receptor set was obtained from a middle-aged man with Graves disease.

Only a few counts were recorded for this clonotype. The rearrangement links TRBV4-3 to TRBJ1-1, with 7 bases aligning to TRBD1. Germline V gene sequence: CDR1 LGHNA, CDR2 YSLEER. Unmatched junction bases numbered 17, after V lost 2 bases and J lost 5 bases. The CDR3 is 18 amino acids. The CDR3 sequence is CASSQSLLSTGSGTEAFF. In DNA form, the CDR3 reads TGCGCCAGCAGCCAATCACTCCTATCGACAGGGTCAGGAACTGAAGCTTTCTTT.

This clonotype has at least ten counts. This sequence joins TRBV27 and TRBJ1-1, with TRBD1 as a possible D gene (6 bases). Germline CDR1 MNHEY, CDR2 SMNVEV (reference sequence). The CDR3 is 18 amino acids. The V end lost 4 bases, the J end lost 2 bases, and 23 bases lay between the germline ends. Written as DNA, the CDR3 is TGTGCCAGCAGTTCCCATAGGGGGTCCAGGAGGGGAAACACTGAAGCTTTCTTT. Translated: CASSSHRGSRRGNTEAFF.

The sample holds one count of this clonotype. A much larger clone differs from this one at a single base, so this may be a read error. The J gene is TRBJ1-6, the V gene TRBV5-5, with D tentatively TRBD1 (5 bases). The CDR3 is 14 residues long. Germline V CDR1 and CDR2: SGHKS, YYEKEE (reference sequence). DNA for the CDR3: TGTGCCAGCAGCTTGCAGGGATTGGGTTCACCCCCCCACTTT. Protein: CASSLQGLGSPPHF.

This clonotype was recorded many times. The rearrangement joins TRBV7-3 to TRBJ2-7; no clear D gene. Trimming took off 6 bases at V and 3 bases at J, with 6 bases between the two ends. This CDR3 spans 11 amino acids. CDR1 is SGHTA and CDR2 is FQGTGA in the germline V gene. CDR3 residues: CASREHYEQYF. CDR3 bases: TGTGCCAGCAGAGAACACTACGAGCAGTACTTC. Looking up the rest from reference TRBV7-3 and TRBJ2-7 gives the full variable domain: GAGVSQTPSNKVTEKGKYVELRCDPISGHTALYWYRQSLGQGPEFLIYFQGTGAADDSGLPNDRFFAVRPEGSVSTLKIQRTERGDSAVYLCASREHYEQYFGPGTRLTVT.

This clonotype was seen repeatedly, ten times or more. This sequence joins TRBV5-1 and TRBJ1-2; a weak D match, TRBD1 (6 bases). Germline V gene data show CDR1 as SGHRS and CDR2 as YFSETQ. CDR3 length: 13 residues. V lost 9 bases to trimming and J lost 1 base, with 13 bases between them. The DNA of the CDR3 is TGCGCCACCCGACCAGGGGTTAACTATGGCTACACCTTC. Amino acids: CATRPGVNYGYTF.

This clonotype was seen ten or more times. V and J are TRBV20-1 and TRBJ2-7; 8 bases agree with TRBD1. The trim removed 2 bases at V and 0 bases at J, leaving 6 bases unmatched. The CDR3 covers 15 residues. CDR1 is DFQATT and CDR2 is SNEGSKA in the germline V gene (reference sequence). The CDR3 DNA reads TGCAGTGCTAGATCGGCAGGACAGGGCTCCTACGAGCAGTACTTC. It encodes CSARSAGQGSYEQYF.

This clonotype was recorded a few times. The gene calls are TRBV10-3 and TRBJ2-2; maybe TRBD2 (6 bases). Germline CDR1 is ENHRY and CDR2 is SYGVKD. The CDR3 is 15 amino acids. Trimming shortened V by 4 bases and J by 4 bases, and 13 bases separated the two germline ends. CDR3 sequence (DNA): TGTGCCATCAGTGCCGGCGGAGGGCTCACCGGGGAGCTGTTTTTT. This gives the protein CAISAGGGLTGELFF.

V gene TRBV7-9 combines with J gene TRBJ2-2; D not resolved. V lost 5 bases to trimming and J lost 6 bases, with 10 bases between them. The CDR3 covers 13 residues. Germline V gene data show CDR1 as SEHNR and CDR2 as FQNEAQ (reference sequence). The CDR3 region has the DNA TGTGCCAGCAGCCATAACCTTGCCGGGGAGCTGTTTTTT. Its protein is CASSHNLAGELFF.

Worth noting for this clonotype: The junction and the germline gene differ at one end; a read error may be behind it. The chain combines TRBV5-5 with TRBJ2-3, with TRBD1 matching 7 bases. Germline CDR1 is SGHKS and CDR2 is YYEKEE (reference sequence). This CDR3 contains 16 residues. The CDR3 DNA reads TGCGCCAGCAGCCGTGGTTGGGACAGAGATGGAGATACGCAGTATTTT. Translation gives CASSRGWDRDGDTQYF.

In its sample, this clonotype was seen many times. The rearrangement uses TRBV28 and TRBJ1-5, with 7 bases fitting TRBD1. J gave up 5 bases and V 3 bases, and 4 bases lay outside the gene matches. The germline gives CDR1 MDHEN, CDR2 SYDVKM. The CDR3 spans 14 residues. CDR3 amino acids: CASSFSGGDQPQHF. The CDR3 DNA sequence: TGTGCCAGCAGTTTCTCAGGGGGGGATCAGCCCCAGCATTTT.

This clonotype was counted only a few times. The V gene is TRBV7-3, the J gene TRBJ2-2, with TRBD1 matching 12 bases. This CDR3 has 15 residues. In germline, CDR1 is SGHTA, CDR2 FQGTGA. With V trimmed by 5 bases and J by 10 bases, 8 bases remained unmatched. CDR3 DNA: TGTGCCAGCAGCGCAGCCGGGACAGGGGGCGAGGAGCTGTTTTTT. Amino acid sequence: CASSAAGTGGEELFF.

This rearrangement joins TRBV28 to TRBJ2-7, with TRBD1 identical over 8 bases. This CDR3 contains 15 residues. Germline CDR1 is MDHEN and CDR2 is SYDVKM. Germline trimming cut 6 bases from V and 6 bases from J; bases unmatched to any gene: 13. This CDR3 reads CASSAETGALAEQYF. The CDR3, as DNA: TGTGCCAGCAGCGCCGAGACAGGGGCACTCGCCGAGCAGTACTTC.

This chain joins TRBV28 and TRBJ1-2, with D perhaps TRBD1 (6 bases). Between the trimmed V and J ends, which lost 8 bases and 8 bases, there was a span of 15 bases. CDR1 is MDHEN and CDR2 is SYDVKM in the germline V gene. This CDR3 has 12 residues. The CDR3: CASGGGRVGYTF. The CDR3 region has the DNA TGTGCCAGCGGGGGCGGCAGGGTAGGCTACACCTTC.

This chain uses TRBV6-2 or TRBV6-3 with TRBJ2-7; TRBD1 matches at 8 bases. This CDR3 region has 18 residues. Germline V gives CDR1 MNHEY, CDR2 SVGEGT. V shed 5 bases, J shed 2 bases, and the junction held 17 bases outside the gene matches. CDR3 protein: CASSGPGQVPLEAYEQYF. DNA for the CDR3: TGTGCCAGCAGTGGGCCGGGACAGGTACCCCTGGAGGCCTACGAGCAGTACTTC.

The rearrangement joins TRBV27 to TRBJ2-3, with TRBD2 matching over 16 bases. This CDR3 contains 17 residues. The germline V gene encodes CDR1 MNHEY and CDR2 SMNVEV (reference sequence). Unmatched junction bases numbered 4, after V lost 3 bases and J lost 4 bases. CDR3 bases: TGTGCCAGCAGTTTTGAGGGACTAGCGGGGGGGCCAGATACGCAGTATTTT. It yields the protein CASSFEGLAGGPDTQYF.

At least ten counts were recorded for this clonotype. The V call is TRBV10-3, the J call TRBJ2-5; possible D gene TRBD2, 6 bases. This CDR3 comprises 13 residues. Trimming shortened V by 10 bases and J by 5 bases, and 17 bases separated the two germline ends. From germline, CDR1 is ENHRY and CDR2 SYGVKD. CDR3 amino acids: CASHKTSSETQYF. The CDR3 coding sequence is TGTGCCAGCCATAAAACTAGCTCCGAGACCCAGTACTTC.

This clonotype was picked up many times. V and J are TRBV15 and TRBJ2-5; the D gene is possibly TRBD2 (6 bases). The CDR3 length is 15 residues. CDR1 and CDR2 (germline): LNHNV, YYDKDF (reference sequence). Trimming cost V 1 base and J 5 bases, with 14 bases left between them. The CDR3 reads CATSRGGGTYETQYF. CDR3 bases: TGTGCCACCAGCAGAGGGGGAGGAACGTACGAGACCCAGTACTTC.

This clonotype was found many times. J is TRBJ1-2 and V is TRBV5-1; 7 positions match TRBD1. V was clipped by 4 bases and J by 2 bases; unmatched bases: 11. CDR3 length: 16 residues. Germline V CDR1 and CDR2: SGHRS, YFSETQ. The CDR3 loop is CASSPLGEGANYGYTF. CDR3 DNA: TGCGCCAGCAGCCCCTTAGGGGAGGGGGCGAACTATGGCTACACCTTC.